This note documents a single TCR beta chain sequence. What it recognizes is unknown. The data originate from a study of identical twins. Study outcomes and limitations: Out-of-frame TCR alpha sharing in monozygotic twins exceeded recombination model predictions. Zero-insertion analyses could be partly confounded by invariant MAIT and iNKT cells.

TCRdb used MiXCR to reprocess the 5' RACE reads, holding one entry per CDR3 protein. Here the sample spans about 1.7 million distinct CDR3 sequences, under 35% being singletons. The germline V gene encodes CDR1 SQVTM and CDR2 ANQGSEA. The CDR3 runs to 14 residues. V was cut by 4 bases and J by 2 bases, with 14 bases left in between. The source of this sequence is a newborn girl in good health. The chain uses TRBV29-1 and TRBJ1-1, with D unclear. Sequencing was done on a sample of cord blood. As DNA, the CDR3 is TGCAGCGTTGTCCCTGGGAGGCGAAACACTGAAGCTTTCTTT. Encoded protein: CSVVPGRRNTEAFF.